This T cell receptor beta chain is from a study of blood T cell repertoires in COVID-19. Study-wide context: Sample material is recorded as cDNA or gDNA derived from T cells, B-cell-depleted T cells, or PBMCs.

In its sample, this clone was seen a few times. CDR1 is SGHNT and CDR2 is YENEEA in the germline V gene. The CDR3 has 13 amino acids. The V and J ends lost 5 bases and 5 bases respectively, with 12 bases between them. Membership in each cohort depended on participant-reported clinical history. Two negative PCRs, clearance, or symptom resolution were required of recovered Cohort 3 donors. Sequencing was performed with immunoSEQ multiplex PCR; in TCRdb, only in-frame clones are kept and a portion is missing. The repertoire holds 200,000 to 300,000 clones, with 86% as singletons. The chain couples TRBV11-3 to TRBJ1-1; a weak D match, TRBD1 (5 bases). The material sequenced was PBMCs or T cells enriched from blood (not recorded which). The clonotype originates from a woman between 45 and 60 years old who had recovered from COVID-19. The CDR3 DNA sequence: TGTGCCAGCAGCATAGGTAGGGGAACTGAAGCTTTCTTT. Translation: CASSIGRGTEAFF.